This T cell receptor (beta chain) was sequenced for a study of human T cells and chemical hapten exposure. Background on the study: A 2 cm by 2 cm inner upper arm patch received 2% DPC for sensitization. Per-sample TCR yields varied mainly from small pooled library volume differences.

Time point defined: patch test 1, 2 weeks after DPC sensitization. Described treatment: therapeutic diphenylcyclopropenone sensitization with weekly scalp DPC. Patches went on only after blood had been drawn each time. Via MiXCR, TCRdb re-called the RACE reads, giving one row per CDR3 protein. The sample yields about 340,000 distinct CDR3 sequences, under 8% seen once. This clonotype was found many times. The V gene's germline CDR1 is DFQATT and CDR2 SNEGSKA (reference sequence). Trimming took 5 bases from V and 7 from J; bases not matched to a gene: 3. The CDR3 has 13 amino acids. The origin of this receptor is a woman under 30 with alopecia areata. Some clones in this sample may be carry-over from other donors' samples. This specimen consisted of whole blood, obtained in connection with sensitization to the hapten diphenylcyclopropenone (DPC). The chain carries TRBV20-1 and TRBJ2-1, with 12 bases that match TRBD2. The CDR3 DNA is TGCAGTGCTCTTGGACTAGCGGGGAATGAGCAGTTCTTC. Encoded protein: CSALGLAGNEQFF.